This TCR beta chain was identified during a study of blood T cells in healthy people across ages (dated by TCRdb to about 2015). About the full investigation: Template switching captured roughly one uniquely barcoded TCR beta cDNA molecule per two T cells in model experiments. To track age-related changes in TCR beta repertoire diversity, the study relied on deep sequencing normalized with unique cDNA molecular identifiers. Two additional independent replicas of 1 million unique cDNA reads from the same blood draw were analyzed for two donors (one aged 18 to 30 and one aged 80 or older). To avoid experimental bias, donors of different ages were distributed randomly across sequencing lanes. Four age groups were formed from the donors: young (average 16 years), middle-aged (approximately 39), aged (around 68) and long-lived (around 80).

Systemically healthy Caucasian individuals from Russia, some 40 in total and aged about 6 to 90 years, were included as donors. Around 10 milliliters of peripheral blood were drawn from each donor into EDTA-treated Vacutainer tubes. Ficoll-Paque density-gradient centrifugation was used to isolate PBMCs, with at least 7 million per sample. Trizol reagent was used to extract total RNA from PBMCs, with at least 6 micrograms per sample. Naive CD45RAhigh/CD27high T cell percentages were measured by flow cytometry on a PBMC aliquot from every donor. Libraries were built with 5' RACE. The sequencing machine was an Illumina HiSeq 2500. The second PCR ran for about 6 to 11 cycles and used a J-beta primer mix along with a sample-barcoded 5' primer. Each TCR beta cDNA molecule received a unique molecular identifier from a template-switch 5' adaptor carrying 12 random nucleotides. Each sample yielded at least 3 million CDR3-containing paired-end reads. The Mint cDNA synthesis kit, primed by a TRBC-specific oligonucleotide, was used to synthesize first-strand cDNA from all RNA. After uracil-DNA glycosylase treatment, a first 18-cycle PCR used universal primers M1SS and BC2_uni_R on all cDNA. The paper's processing steps were these. For normalization, 1 million high-quality reads, each with a distinct molecular identifier, were randomly selected from each sample. Instead of being binned into consensus sequences, reads that shared molecular identifiers were thrown out. CDR3 identification, clonotype clustering and error correction used MiTCR with a Q25 quality threshold and the strictest error-elimination algorithm. Lower-bound total TCR beta diversity was estimated with a nonparametric unseen species model using Euler transformation. TCRdb took the public reads, trimmed them with fastp at Q25, ran MiXCR for clone calling and kept in-frame beta chains. Rows merge per CDR3 protein into single entries with the most common DNA and genes. These V and J calls are TCRdb output, not the study's own analysis. For this sample the table gives 650,000 to 1,000,000 distinct CDR3 sequences, of which 30% to 45% were detected only once. Over 10% of the sample belongs to the ten largest clones.

The CDR1 and CDR2 encoded by the germline V gene are SGHDT and YYEEEE. CDR3 length: 17 amino acids, cysteine to phenylalanine. CDR3 DNA is the only sequence kept; it has 51 bases, read in frame from the first base. Between the V and J ends, shortened by 3 bases and 2 bases respectively, the junction contains 20 bases. What the study reported, not specific to this receptor: Compared with the aged group, the long-lived group had more naive CD4+ T cells, fewer expanded clones and increased TCR diversity, a pattern suggesting age selection. Since profiling was done on bulk unsorted PBMCs, naive and antigen-experienced compartments could not be conclusively compared. There was a strong correlation between observed TCR beta diversity and the percentage of naive T cells measured by flow cytometry. Estimates of total diversity based on one million sequenced T cells were considered lower bounds and underestimates. Because donor CMV infection status was unknown, age-related changes in expanded clonotypes were potentially confounded. Observed TCR beta diversity per million T cells fell roughly linearly with age, and a significant reduction was already apparent by age about 38.

For this clonotype: This clone's antigen is unknown. Base qualities were left out, and no much larger clone turns up one base away.

The sample comprised blood. This TCR was sampled from a man aged 18 to 29 in good health. The sequence links TRBV5-6 to TRBJ2-5; the D segment may tentatively be TRBD1 or TRBD2, each giving 5 matched bases. The nucleotide sequence is given as TGTGCCAGCAGCTCGGGACCGCTTAATACTATTCAAGAGACCCAGTACTTC. Protein translation: CASSSGPLNTIQETQYF.